The source of this T cell receptor (beta chain) is a study of identical twins (dated by TCRdb to the mid-2010s). Context from the whole study: To test whether fetal clonotypes persist, this study deep-sequenced TCR alpha and beta repertoires from monozygotic twins, from unrelated adults of various ages, and from cord blood. Replicate twin experiments were performed at different times using different library preparation protocols to rule out contamination. Paper-wide results and their limitations: Compared with coincidental sharing between unrelated individuals, out-of-frame TCR alpha sequences shared between twins showed an excess of sequences with low generation probability. Recombination models systematically underestimated out-of-frame TCR alpha sharing in monozygotic twins but agreed with sharing between unrelated individuals. Zero-insertion analyses could be partly confounded by invariant T cells such as MAIT and iNKT, although diverse VJ usage argued against such confounding for most clonotypes. Abundant cord blood beta clonotypes had fewer insertions, young adult naive repertoires showed a similar but weaker trend, and memory repertoires showed no such trend. A weaker excess of twin sharing was found in beta out-of-frame sequences because the signal-to-noise ratio was lowered by fewer shared sequences. Conclusions relied on cross-sectional statistical analysis, since the same donors could not be followed over many years.

Every donor was a healthy Caucasian. Three pairs of female monozygotic twins, all aged roughly 18 to 29 years, were included in the twin cohort. Positive isolation kits from Invitrogen were used to isolate the CD4+ and CD8+ T cell populations. Library method: 5' RACE. Data came from an Illumina HiSeq 2000. A universal primer binding site was added through template switching, and the final cDNA carried a unique molecular identifier so that TCR cDNA molecules could be counted accurately. Specific primers in the conserved constant-segment region were used to synthesize first-strand cDNA for the TCR alpha and beta chains. To control for contamination, each cDNA library was double barcoded with a SMART-Mk sample barcode plus Illumina barcodes. Two successive PCR steps introduced TruSeq adapter sequences along with Illumina sample barcodes. TCR alpha and beta cDNA libraries were sequenced on the Illumina HiSeq platform with custom primers. The original pipeline was this. Raw reads were processed with MiGEC to extract unique molecular identifiers, and MiXCR was used to determine CDR3 positions. Recombination models were inferred per individual with the repgenHMM and IGoR tools using an EM algorithm. Shared clonotypes were analyzed with the tcR package in R, and sharing was normalized by the product of cloneset sizes. Out-of-frame nonproductive sequences were analyzed to study raw recombination free of thymic and clonal selection effects. In TCRdb, the public reads were trimmed at Q25 with fastp and aligned with MiXCR, with productive beta chains retained. For every CDR3 protein sequence, its rows merge into one entry that carries the most common genes and DNA. What appears here as the V and J calls and clone size reflects TCRdb's work, not the paper's. This sample lists a few hundred thousand distinct CDR3 sequences; 15% were detected once. The top ten constitute roughly 0.4% of the sample.

As to this clonotype: Its antigen specificity is not known. Base qualities are not recorded, but no much larger clone differs from it by a single base.

Including the terminal cysteine and phenylalanine, the CDR3 comprises 14 residues. The read is trimmed to its CDR3 DNA, 42 bases read in frame from base 1. V drops 5 bases and J drops 0 bases, leaving 10 bases in between. CDR1 and CDR2 (SGHRS, YFSETQ) derive from the germline V gene. These data are also associated with another study on yellow fever vaccine responses in identical twins. That second publication adds: According to the authors, in identical twins the way T cells responded to vaccination appeared partly convergent and partly personalized. In the study, vaccine-responding T cell clones were precisely tracked in identical twins.

The TCR originated in a woman aged 18-29 years in good health. Recombination connected TRBV5-1 to TRBJ2-3; the D gene is not confidently resolved. Sample: CD4+ T cells sorted from blood. The bases are TGCGCCAGCAGAAACCTCCTGAGCACAGATACGCAGTATTTT. This codes for CASRNLLSTDTQYF. The full variable domain, completed from the reference TRBV5-1 and TRBJ2-3 proteins outside the CDR3, reads KAGVTQTPRYLIKTRGQQVTLSCSPISGHRSVSWYQQTPGQGLQFLFEYFSETQRNKGNFPGRFSGRQFSNSRSEMNVSTLELGDSALYLCASRNLLSTDTQYFGPGTRLTVL.